The 21 T cell receptor beta chains below were found in one sample sequenced in a study of blood T cell repertoires in COVID-19. The protocol was immunoSEQ multiplex PCR, while the TCRdb copy is restricted to in-frame clones and leaves out a portion. The data show fewer than 300,000 clones, around 89% seen once. The sample comprised peripheral blood. Source of these receptors: a woman in her forties who had recovered from COVID-19.

The J gene is TRBJ1-2, the V gene TRBV5-1, with 7 bases that match TRBD1. The V segment lost 6 bases and the J segment 4 bases; nucleotides outside the gene matches: 6. The germline V gene has CDR1 SGHRS and CDR2 YFSETQ. This CDR3 has 13 residues. The CDR3 DNA reads TGCGCCAGCAACGACGCAGGGGGCTATGGCTACACCTTC. It is translated as CASNDAGGYGYTF.

This chain links TRBV7-2 with TRBJ2-5, with 8 positions matching TRBD1. From germline, CDR1 is SGHTA and CDR2 FQGNSA. CDR3 length: 15 amino acids. J gave up 2 bases and V 5 bases, and 7 bases lay outside the gene matches. CDR3 sequence reads: CASSKGQANQETQYF. As DNA, the CDR3 is TGTGCCAGCAGCAAGGGACAGGCCAATCAAGAGACCCAGTACTTC.

V is TRBV18 and J is TRBJ1-2; tentatively, D is TRBD1 (5 bases). The CDR3 is 16 amino acids. Germline lookup yields CDR1 KGHSH and CDR2 LQKENI. The ends were cut back, 2 bases at V and 1 base at J, with 14 bases in the middle. The CDR3 sequence is CASSPTRFDSNYGYTF. The DNA of the CDR3 is TGTGCCAGCTCACCAACACGGTTCGACAGTAACTATGGCTACACCTTC.

The chain's CDR3 is CAQGEDTEAFF. CDR3 DNA: TGTGCCCAGGGGGAGGACACTGAAGCTTTCTTT. The chain couples TRBV27 to TRBJ1-1, with 7 bases lining up with TRBD1. The CDR3 runs 11 residues. The V segment lost 11 bases and the J segment 3 bases; nucleotides outside the gene matches: 3. Germline V gene lookup returns CDR1 MNHEY and CDR2 SMNVEV (reference sequence).

The chain recombines TRBV5-1 with TRBJ2-5, with 9 bases fitting TRBD2. The V gene end was trimmed by 0 bases and the J gene end by 1 base; junction bases not matched to a gene: 7. The CDR3 is 17 residues long. CDR1 and CDR2 from the germline V gene are SGHRS and YFSETQ. The CDR3 sequence is CASSLGLAGRGQETQYF. The CDR3 coding sequence is TGCGCCAGCAGCTTGGGGCTAGCGGGGAGGGGCCAAGAGACCCAGTACTTC.

J is TRBJ1-3 and V is TRBV5-4; 8 bases are a match to TRBD1. The CDR3 consists of 14 residues. Trimming removed 3 bases from V and 4 bases from J; junction bases left unmatched: 3. Germline V gene lookup returns CDR1 SGHNT and CDR2 YYREEE (reference sequence). Written as DNA, the CDR3 is TGTGCCAGCAGCTCCCAGGGGGCCGGAAACACCATATATTTT. It encodes CASSSQGAGNTIYF.

This chain connects TRBV5-4 to TRBJ2-7; 9 bases line up with TRBD2. The V gene's germline CDR1 is SGHNT and CDR2 YYREEE (reference sequence). V was clipped by 6 bases and J by 7 bases; unmatched bases: 11. The CDR3 is 14 residues long. This CDR3 reads CASTGVGLAGEQYF. The CDR3 DNA reads TGTGCCAGCACCGGGGTGGGACTAGCTGGTGAGCAGTACTTC.

The chain has TRBV6-2 or TRBV6-3 and TRBJ2-7; TRBD2 agrees at 10 bases. Germline V gene data show CDR1 as MNHEY and CDR2 as SVGEGT. The CDR3 covers 18 residues. The trim removed 0 bases at V and 6 bases at J, leaving 14 bases unmatched. CDR3 in DNA: TGTGCCAGCAGTTACTCCCCTAGCGGGAGAAGGAGGGGGGCCGAGCAGTACGTC. Its translation: CASSYSPSGRRRGAEQYV.

The chain joins TRBV29-1 to TRBJ2-1, with 8 positions matching TRBD1. CDR3 size: 16 residues. With V trimmed by 3 bases and J by 6 bases, 13 bases remained unmatched. CDR1 and CDR2 from the germline V gene are SQVTM and ANQGSEA. CDR3 residues: CSVDWFLQGAINEQFF. DNA for the CDR3: TGCAGCGTTGATTGGTTCCTGCAGGGGGCCATCAATGAGCAGTTCTTC.

The genes are TRBV27 and TRBJ2-7, with a tentative D call TRBD2 (6 bases). The CDR3 is 13 residues long. CDR1 and CDR2 (germline): MNHEY, SMNVEV (reference sequence). V lost 8 bases and J 6 bases, leaving 17 bases between the germline ends. DNA of the CDR3: TGTGCCAGCCGGGGAGGAGGGTCATCCGAGCAGTACTTC. As protein: CASRGGGSSEQYF.

This rearrangement joins TRBV18 to TRBJ1-1; D gene uncertain. The CDR3 is made up of 15 amino acids. Germline CDR1 is KGHSH and CDR2 is LQKENI. V gave up 3 bases and J gave up 0 bases, with 11 bases separating them. Here the CDR3 DNA reads TGTGCCAGCTCACCGGGGAGACCCATGAACACTGAAGCTTTCTTT. Translated: CASSPGRPMNTEAFF. Looking up the rest from reference TRBV18 and TRBJ1-1 gives the full variable domain: NAGVMQNPRHLVRRRGQEARLRCSPMKGHSHVYWYRQLPEEGLKFMVYLQKENIIDESGMPKERFSAEFPKEGPSILRIQQVVRGDSAAYFCASSPGRPMNTEAFFGQGTRLTVV.

CDR3 in DNA: TGCAGCGTTGAAGAGGACAGGGTGGCCTATGGCTACACCTTC. Translating it yields CSVEEDRVAYGYTF. The V gene is TRBV29-1, the J gene TRBJ1-2, with 8 bases lining up with TRBD1. V lost 0 bases and J lost 4; bases outside the gene matches: 4. The CDR3 covers 14 residues. CDR1 is SQVTM, CDR2 ANQGSEA, per germline.

This chain joins TRBV3-1 (or the pseudogene TRBV3-2) and TRBJ2-7, with a tentative D call TRBD2 (6 bases). This CDR3 contains 17 residues. Per germline, CDR1 LGHDT and CDR2 YNNKEL (reference sequence). The germline V and J ends were trimmed by 1 base and 0 bases, with 16 bases remaining between them. CDR3 nucleotides: TGTGCCAGCAGCCAAGGGTCGGGCGGGGCCAGCTCCTACGAGCAGTACTTC. This encodes CASSQGSGGASSYEQYF.

About this clone itself: In the same sample, other DNA sequences code for this CDR3. The gene calls are TRBV7-2 and TRBJ1-2, with 8 nucleotides matching TRBD1. The CDR3 covers 13 residues. Germline V CDR1 and CDR2: SGHTA, FQGNSA. V lost 4 bases to trimming and J lost 5 bases; unmatched junction nucleotides: 3. The CDR3 coding sequence is TGTGCCAGCAGCTCCACAGGGGGGTATGGCTACACCTTC. Amino acids: CASSSTGGYGYTF.

J is TRBJ2-7 and V is TRBV4-2, with D maybe TRBD2 (6 bases). Germline V gene data show CDR1 as LGHNA and CDR2 as YNFKEQ. Trimming pared 3 bases from V and 0 bases from J, leaving 15 bases between. The CDR3 is 16 amino acids. The DNA for the CDR3 is TGTGCCAGCAGCCAGTCACCCGGGACTGGCTCCTACGAGCAGTACTTC. Residues: CASSQSPGTGSYEQYF.

This rearrangement joins TRBV2 to TRBJ1-5, with D possibly being TRBD1 (6 bases). The CDR3 spans 12 residues. V lost 10 bases, J lost 5 bases, and 12 bases lay in between. The germline gives CDR1 SNHLY, CDR2 FYNNEI. The CDR3 reads CATGAGDQPQHF. The CDR3 bases are TGTGCCACCGGGGCAGGGGATCAGCCCCAGCATTTT.

The rearrangement links TRBV24-1 to TRBJ2-7; 12 bases fit TRBD2. The CDR3 spans 15 residues. Germline V gene data show CDR1 as KGHDR and CDR2 as SFDVKD. The V gene end was trimmed by 3 bases and the J gene end by 6 bases; junction bases not matched to a gene: 5. The CDR3 loop reads CATSDTRGLAGEQYF. The CDR3 DNA follows: TGTGCCACCAGTGATACTCGGGGACTAGCGGGCGAGCAGTACTTC.

This chain connects TRBV6-6 to TRBJ2-5; tentatively, D is TRBD2 (5 bases). The CDR3 length is 15 residues. In germline, CDR1 is MNHNY, CDR2 SVGAGI (reference sequence). V was trimmed by 2 bases and J by 1 base, leaving 11 bases between them. This chain's CDR3 is CASSYRGGPQETQYF. The CDR3 coding sequence is TGTGCCAGCAGTTACCGAGGAGGACCCCAAGAGACCCAGTACTTC.

This clone was seen a single time. The V and J genes are TRBV4-3 and TRBJ1-2; tentatively, D is TRBD1 (5 bases). Trimming took 5 bases from V and 0 from J, leaving 16 bases between them. CDR1 and CDR2 (germline): LGHNA, YSLEER. The CDR3 consists of 16 residues. The CDR3 loop is CASSSMGRGANYGYTF. In DNA, the CDR3 is TGCGCCAGCAGCTCCATGGGGCGGGGAGCTAACTATGGCTACACCTTC.

The chain joins TRBV5-5 to TRBJ2-7; maybe TRBD2 (6 bases). Germline V CDR1 and CDR2: SGHKS, YYEKEE (reference sequence). Trimming removed 4 bases at V and 1 base at J, with 12 bases between. The CDR3 totals 14 residues. The CDR3 loop reads CASSPAGGSYEQYF. DNA for the CDR3: TGTGCCAGCAGCCCGGCCGGGGGATCCTACGAGCAGTACTTC.

J is TRBJ1-5 and V is TRBV6-5; D perhaps matches TRBD1 (5 bases). Trimming removed 0 bases from V and 0 bases from J, with 6 bases in between. CDR1 is MNHEY, CDR2 SVGAGI, per germline. The length of the CDR3 is 15 residues. CDR3 protein: CASSYSQVSNQPQHF. In nucleotides, the CDR3 is TGTGCCAGCAGTTACTCACAGGTTAGCAATCAGCCCCAGCATTTT.